This T cell receptor beta chain was identified during a study of OX40 agonist ivuxolimab in advanced cancers. Background for the entire study: Ivuxolimab, which targeted the costimulatory receptor OX40 (CD134), was an agonistic, fully human IgG2 monoclonal antibody. Intravenous ivuxolimab was administered to patients every 2 weeks at six dose levels: 0.01, 0.1, 0.3, 1.5, 3 and 10 mg/kg. Of the 50 to 55 patients in dose escalation, 19 had hepatocellular carcinoma, some 15 had melanoma, 9 had renal cell carcinoma and 9 had head and neck cancer. In the dose-escalation cohort, about four fifths of patients were male, and the mean age was 60 years with a range of 23 to 79. Patients were allowed to have had prior anti-PD-1, anti-PD-L1 or anti-CTLA-4 therapy, and approximately 43% of the dose-escalation patients had previously received checkpoint inhibitors. Partial responses occurred in three dose-escalation patients, of whom one had hepatocellular carcinoma and two had cutaneous melanoma. Peripheral TCRbeta sequencing was intended to test whether TCR sequence diversity was altered and clonal T-cell expansion was caused by ivuxolimab. The monotherapy dose-escalation portion (N of about 52 patients) of the phase I ivuxolimab trial is reported in the paper.

Sequences SGHNT (CDR1) and YENEEA (CDR2) are obtained from the germline V gene. V drops 4 bases and J drops 0 bases, leaving 10 bases in between. CDR3 length: 14 amino acids, cysteine to phenylalanine. The retained sequence is limited to the CDR3, 42 bases, with the frame set at the first base. Regarding this clone: Its binding antigen is unknown. Within one base of it there is no much larger clone, and no base qualities were kept.

General findings and caveats noted by the study authors: In partial responders in the 0.1-3.0 mg/kg groups, normalized peripheral clonal expansion was found to be among the lowest, especially among CD8+ T cells. Clonal expansion of both CD4+ and CD8+ blood T cells was observed from baseline to week 6 at doses 0.1 to 3.0 mg/kg. Antigen specificity was not determined for the clonally expanded peripheral T cells. Low levels of normalized T-cell clonal expansion were also seen in some patients who did not respond. On average, CD8+ T cells showed more expanded clones than CD4+ T cells after ivuxolimab.

The trial excluded patients who had a history of autoimmune disease or who were on systemic immunosuppression. Peripheral blood for TCR sequencing was collected from all dose cohorts at baseline, on cycle 4 day 1, and on cycle 7 day 1. The samples were taken from a phase I, first-in-human, multicenter, open-label dose-escalation trial of ivuxolimab. Adults with locally advanced or metastatic melanoma, renal cell carcinoma, hepatocellular carcinoma or head and neck squamous cell carcinoma were enrolled in the trial. CD4+ and CD8+ T cells were sorted separately from peripheral blood before TCR sequencing. For sequencing of the TCRbeta CDR3 region, genomic DNA was extracted from the sorted cells. The immunoSEQ Assay was used to sequence the TCRbeta CDR3 regions. TCRdb carries this immuneACCESS record with in-frame sequences only. Its versions omit some clonotypes, under half of them owing to an unresolved V gene in the studies checked, with the rest unexplained. This sample is represented by tens of thousands of clones; 75% to 90% of them were singletons. Clones ranked in the top ten supply roughly 0.56% of the sample.

The sequence was obtained from an adult with an advanced solid tumor such as melanoma, head and neck, liver or kidney cancer. The material was CD4+ or CD8+ T cells sorted from blood, obtained in a trial of the OX40 agonist ivuxolimab. This receptor chain uses TRBV11-3 and TRBJ2-7; a tentative D call is TRBD1 (5 bases match). The nucleotide sequence is given as TGTGCCAGCAGCTCCCCGACAGTCTCCTACGAGCAGTACTTC. This encodes CASSSPTVSYEQYF.